What follows are 22 T cell receptor beta chains derived from one specimen sequenced in a study of control samples from healthy donors and cancer patients. The table came from immunoSEQ multiplex PCR; TCRdb's copy has only in-frame clones and leaves some out. The data hold 110,000 to 150,000 clones, with more than 90% observed a single time. The sample was blood. The receptors come from a man younger than 45 in good health.

Here the CDR3 reads CASSYSPGSNEQYF. CDR3 DNA: TGTGCCAGCAGTTACTCTCCAGGGTCCAACGAGCAGTACTTC. V is TRBV6-2 or TRBV6-3 and J is TRBJ2-7; tentatively, D is TRBD1 (5 bases). CDR1 and CDR2 (germline): MNHEY, SVGEGT. The CDR3 contains 14 residues. The V gene lost 0 bases and the J gene lost 5 bases, with 11 bases spanning the gap.

The V gene is TRBV18, the J gene TRBJ2-1; D gene ambiguous. Looked up from germline, CDR1 is KGHSH and CDR2 is LQKENI. The CDR3 length is 14 residues. The V end lost 1 base, the J end lost 7 bases, and 11 bases lay between the germline ends. The CDR3 here is CASSPLRSPNEQFF. CDR3 coding DNA: TGTGCCAGCTCACCACTGAGGTCGCCTAATGAGCAGTTCTTC.

The chain has TRBV19 and TRBJ1-1; the D gene is possibly TRBD1 (5 bases). Germline V gene data show CDR1 as LNHDA and CDR2 as SQIVND (reference sequence). This CDR3 is built from 16 residues. The ends were cut back, 6 bases at V and 0 bases at J, with 17 bases in the middle. The CDR3 DNA sequence: TGTGCCAGTAGACACCCCACCAGGGCCCTGAACACTGAAGCTTTCTTT. Its protein is CASRHPTRALNTEAFF.

The genes are TRBV24-1 and TRBJ1-5, with 11 bases that match TRBD1. The CDR3 length is 15 residues. Losses at the gene ends were 3 bases for V and 7 bases for J; bases not matched to a gene: 4. From germline, CDR1 is KGHDR and CDR2 SFDVKD. The CDR3 DNA reads TGTGCCACCAGTGATGGGACAGGGGGTGAACAGCCCCAGCATTTT. Translated: CATSDGTGGEQPQHF.

V usage is TRBV5-1 and J usage is TRBJ2-3; TRBD2 agrees at 7 bases. The CDR3 length is 14 residues. V was pared by 4 bases and J by 4 bases, with 6 bases of the junction left unmatched. Germline-derived CDR1 and CDR2 are SGHRS and YFSETQ. CDR3 sequence: CASSLGLEADTQYF. The DNA for the CDR3 is TGCGCCAGCAGCCTTGGACTAGAGGCAGATACGCAGTATTTT.

V is TRBV6-1 and J is TRBJ2-7; 10 nucleotides align to TRBD1. There are 18 residues in the CDR3. Germline CDR1 is MNHNS and CDR2 is SASEGT. The V and J ends lost 4 bases and 3 bases, in that order; junction bases with no gene match: 15. CDR3 bases: TGTGCCAGCAGTGCCCGCAGGAAGCGAGGGACAGGGGTCTACGAGCAGTACTTC. Translating gives CASSARRKRGTGVYEQYF.

The genes are TRBV3-1 (or the pseudogene TRBV3-2) and TRBJ2-5; D unresolved. CDR1 LGHDT and CDR2 YNNKEL come from the germline V gene (reference sequence). Trimming stripped 0 bases from V and 13 bases from J, with 12 bases between. This CDR3 contains 12 residues. The CDR3 DNA sequence: TGTGCCAGCAGCCAAGATCGACACAGTCCGTACTTC. This gives the protein CASSQDRHSPYF.

This clone was recorded once. The chain combines TRBV27 with TRBJ1-5; TRBD1 is a possible D gene (5 bases). CDR3 length: 13 amino acids. CDR1 is MNHEY, CDR2 SMNVEV, per germline (reference sequence). Trimming pared 5 bases from V and 7 bases from J, leaving 12 bases between. The CDR3: CASSIRGVQPQHF. The CDR3 DNA follows: TGTGCCAGCAGTATTAGAGGGGTCCAGCCCCAGCATTTT.

This clone was seen only once. The chain has TRBV27 and TRBJ2-1, with 8 bases that match TRBD2. CDR1 is MNHEY and CDR2 is SMNVEV in the germline V gene (reference sequence). The CDR3 extends over 14 amino acids. The V segment lost 6 bases and the J segment 3 bases; nucleotides outside the gene matches: 4. In nucleotides, the CDR3 is TGTGCCAGCAGCTTAAGCGGGAGCTACAATGAGCAGTTCTTC. It encodes CASSLSGSYNEQFF.

CDR3 loop: CASIVSGRANEQFF. The CDR3 region has the DNA TGTGCCAGCATCGTTAGCGGGAGGGCAAATGAGCAGTTCTTC. This chain links TRBV28 with TRBJ2-1; 11 bases match TRBD2. Losses at the gene ends were 7 bases for V and 7 bases for J; bases not matched to a gene: 6. Germline loops: CDR1 MDHEN, CDR2 SYDVKM. The CDR3 spans 14 residues.

V usage is TRBV6-5 and J usage is TRBJ2-3; 9 bases align to TRBD1. The CDR3 has 15 residues. The germline CDR1 and CDR2 sequences are MNHEY and SVGAGI. With 6 bases clipped from V and 3 bases from J, the junction kept 7 bases outside the gene matches. The CDR3 region has the DNA TGTGCCAGCAGACCCGGACAGGGGCCTACAGATACGCAGTATTTT. This translates into CASRPGQGPTDTQYF.

This clone has just one count. The rearrangement joins TRBV11-3 to TRBJ2-7, with D perhaps matching TRBD1 or TRBD2 (6 bases each). Trimming stripped 2 bases from V and 5 bases from J, with 10 bases between. Germline CDR1 and CDR2: SGHNT and YENEEA. The CDR3 is 13 residues long. DNA for the CDR3: TGTGCCAGCAGCTTACCGGGGGCGGACGAGCAGTACTTC. As protein: CASSLPGADEQYF.

V is TRBV28 and J is TRBJ1-5, with 11 bases identical to TRBD1. The V segment lost 3 bases and the J segment 1 base; nucleotides outside the gene matches: 8. The CDR3 totals 18 residues. Germline V lookup: CDR1 MDHEN, CDR2 SYDVKM. The CDR3 coding sequence is TGTGCCAGCAGTTTGTATTGGGACAGGGGGTCCAGCAATCAGCCCCAGCATTTT. Translation: CASSLYWDRGSSNQPQHF.

The chain's CDR3 is CASSPPGKYNEQFF. In nucleotides, the CDR3 is TGTGCCAGCAGTCCACCCGGGAAATACAATGAGCAGTTCTTC. The chain joins TRBV28 to TRBJ2-1; weak D call: TRBD2 (5 bases). Trimming removed 5 bases from V and 4 bases from J, with 12 bases in between. The CDR3 sequence is 14 residues long. The germline gives CDR1 MDHEN, CDR2 SYDVKM.

The V and J genes are TRBV4-1 and TRBJ1-2; tentatively, D is TRBD1 (5 bases). This CDR3 has 15 residues. Per germline, CDR1 MGHRA and CDR2 YSYEKL. V was trimmed by 3 bases and J by 4 bases, leaving 15 bases between them. The CDR3 is CASSHPSRAVYGYTF. The CDR3 region has the DNA TGCGCCAGCAGCCACCCGAGCAGGGCTGTCTATGGCTACACCTTC.

This clone was recorded once. V gene TRBV28 combines with J gene TRBJ1-6, with TRBD1 as a possible D gene (6 bases). Germline V lookup: CDR1 MDHEN, CDR2 SYDVKM. The CDR3 contains 15 residues. V lost 5 bases and J lost 4, with 12 bases in between. In DNA, the CDR3 is TGTGCCAGCAGTACGACCGGACAGTATAATTCACCCCTCCACTTT. Translated, it gives CASSTTGQYNSPLHF.

CDR3 loop: CASSQDWLRGAGGFSSYNEQFF. In DNA form, the CDR3 reads TGCGCCAGCAGCCAAGATTGGCTTCGAGGAGCGGGAGGTTTTAGCTCCTACAATGAGCAGTTCTTC. This chain joins TRBV4-3 and TRBJ2-1; TRBD2 agrees at 9 bases. The trim removed 0 bases at V and 0 bases at J, leaving 18 bases unmatched. The CDR3 sequence is 22 residues long. Germline CDR1 reads LGHNA; CDR2 reads YSLEER.

J is TRBJ1-1 and V is TRBV10-3; D remains ambiguous. V lost 3 bases, J lost 1 base, and 3 bases lay in between. Germline V gene data show CDR1 as ENHRY and CDR2 as SYGVKD. CDR3 length: 12 residues. The CDR3 is CAISDRNTEAFF. The CDR3 region has the DNA TGTGCCATCAGTGACAGGAACACTGAAGCTTTCTTT.

This clone has only one observation. The chain uses TRBV6-5 and TRBJ1-1; the match to TRBD1 covers 7 bases. V gave up 6 bases and J gave up 7 bases; unmatched junction bases: 11. Per the germline V gene, CDR1 is MNHEY and CDR2 is SVGAGI. CDR3 length: 14 amino acids. The CDR3 is CASRSDRVEGEAFF. For the CDR3, the DNA is TGTGCCAGCAGATCAGACAGGGTGGAGGGTGAAGCTTTCTTT.

This CDR3 reads CASSLDSLYNSPLHF. The CDR3 nucleotides read TGTGCCAGCAGCTTAGACAGTCTCTATAATTCACCCCTCCACTTT. The rearrangement uses TRBV7-9 and TRBJ1-6; no reliable D call. The V end was cut by 1 base, the J end by 3 bases, with 7 bases between. The CDR3 is made up of 15 amino acids. CDR1 is SEHNR, CDR2 FQNEAQ, per germline (reference sequence).

The V gene is TRBV11-2, the J gene TRBJ2-5, with D possibly being TRBD2 (6 bases). The CDR3 totals 13 residues. V was trimmed by 4 bases and J by 2 bases, leaving 8 bases between them. Germline CDR1 SGHAT, CDR2 FQNNGV. CDR3 coding DNA: TGTGCCAGCAGCTCCGCGGGACAAGAGACCCAGTACTTC. Translation gives CASSSAGQETQYF.

The gene calls are TRBV29-1 and TRBJ2-1; a possible D gene is TRBD1 (5 bases). The CDR3 has 10 residues. The germline V gene encodes CDR1 SQVTM and CDR2 ANQGSEA. V lost 4 bases to trimming and J lost 9 bases, with 7 bases between them. The CDR3 protein is CSVVQAEQFF. The CDR3 region has the DNA TGCAGCGTTGTACAGGCTGAGCAGTTCTTC.